This passage covers 23 T cell receptor beta chains from one sample sequenced in a study of shared clonotypes between healthy human individuals. TCRdb's table, derived via immunoSEQ multiplex PCR, lists solely in-frame clones and lacks some. The table records some 2.1 million clones, 93% of them present only once. As defined, naive CD8 cells were CD45RO-negative and positively selected for CCR7, with terminally differentiated effector memory CD45RA+ cells excluded. The sequenced material came from naive CD8+ T cells from PBMCs. The receptors were gathered from a man between 18 and 35 years old in good health. Some clones in this sample may be carry-over from other donors' samples.

V usage is TRBV19 and J usage is TRBJ2-1, with D unresolved. Germline loops: CDR1 LNHDA, CDR2 SQIVND (reference sequence). Trimming removed 4 bases from V and 0 bases from J, with 10 bases in between. The CDR3 loop spans 15 amino acids. The CDR3 DNA is TGTGCCAGTAGTACCAACCCGAGCTCCTACAATGAGCAGTTCTTC. Translating it yields CASSTNPSSYNEQFF.

The chain joins TRBV7-9 to TRBJ2-5; 12 bases are a match to TRBD1. Germline V lookup: CDR1 SEHNR, CDR2 FQNEAQ (reference sequence). Trimming cost V 4 bases and J 11 bases; bases outside gene matches: 11. This CDR3 has 15 amino acids. The CDR3 protein is CASSYGSGQGAEQYF. In DNA form, the CDR3 reads TGTGCCAGCAGCTATGGTTCGGGACAGGGGGCTGAGCAGTACTTC.

The genes are TRBV5-1 and TRBJ2-2, with 8 bases matching TRBD1. CDR3 length equals 15 residues. The trim removed 2 bases at V and 5 bases at J, leaving 5 bases unmatched. Germline V lookup: CDR1 SGHRS, CDR2 YFSETQ. CDR3 in DNA: TGCGCCAGCAGCTTCGGCAGGGGGCGAACCGGGGAGCTGTTTTTT. Translation gives CASSFGRGRTGELFF.

DNA of the CDR3: TGTGCCAGTAGAGGGACAGGGGTTTTTACGGCTTTCTTT. Its translation: CASRGTGVFTAFF. The chain carries TRBV19 and TRBJ1-1; TRBD1 aligns across 10 bases. The junction had 9 bases not matched to a gene; V was cut back by 6 bases and J by 11 bases. The CDR3 covers 13 residues. Germline lookup yields CDR1 LNHDA and CDR2 SQIVND (reference sequence).

The chain combines TRBV29-1 with TRBJ1-2; D not certain. This CDR3 has 11 amino acids. Trimming stripped 4 bases from V and 4 bases from J, with 7 bases between. The germline V gene has CDR1 SQVTM and CDR2 ANQGSEA. CDR3 in amino acids: CSVVWSYGYTF. CDR3 nucleotides: TGCAGCGTTGTTTGGAGCTATGGCTACACCTTC.

The chain combines TRBV15 with TRBJ1-5, with D perhaps TRBD1 (5 bases). Germline V gives CDR1 LNHNV, CDR2 YYDKDF (reference sequence). The CDR3 length is 15 residues. V lost 1 base and J lost 5, with 12 bases in between. CDR3 protein: CATSRVGEVHQPQHF. As DNA, the CDR3 is TGTGCCACCAGCAGAGTAGGGGAAGTTCATCAGCCCCAGCATTTT. The full variable domain, completed using reference TRBV15 and TRBJ1-5, is DAMVIQNPRYQVTQFGKPVTLSCSQTLNHNVMYWYQQKSSQAPKLLFHYYDKDFNNEADTPDNFQSRRPNTSFCFLDIRSPGLGDTAMYLCATSRVGEVHQPQHFGDGTRLSIL.

The chain carries TRBV27 and TRBJ1-2, with 8 nucleotides matching TRBD1. The length of the CDR3 is 15 residues. After removal of 6 bases from V and 5 bases from J, the junction contained 11 bases not matched to a gene. Germline V gene lookup returns CDR1 MNHEY and CDR2 SMNVEV (reference sequence). Written as DNA, the CDR3 is TGTGCCAGCAGGGCCGGGACAGGAGCTCTTTATGGCTACACCTTC. This gives the protein CASRAGTGALYGYTF.

CDR3 residues: CASTWGPSNQPQHF. Here the CDR3 DNA reads TGTGCCAGCACCTGGGGCCCTAGCAATCAGCCCCAGCATTTT. The rearrangement joins TRBV5-6 to TRBJ1-5; D might be TRBD1 (5 bases). The germline V and J ends were trimmed by 6 bases and 0 bases, with 10 bases remaining between them. CDR1 SGHDT and CDR2 YYEEEE come from the germline V gene. The CDR3 covers 14 residues.

The chain carries TRBV9 and TRBJ2-3, with 10 nucleotides matching TRBD1. Germline V lookup: CDR1 SGDLS, CDR2 YYNGEE. Losses at the gene ends were 2 bases for V and 7 bases for J; bases not matched to a gene: 10. There are 16 residues in the CDR3. CDR3 bases: TGTGCCAGCAGCGTCGCAGGGGACAGGGGAGCGAATACGCAGTATTTT. This gives the protein CASSVAGDRGANTQYF.

This chain links TRBV7-9 with TRBJ2-1, with 7 bases that match TRBD2. Trimming cost V 2 bases and J 3 bases; bases outside gene matches: 13. Germline CDR1 SEHNR, CDR2 FQNEAQ (reference sequence). This CDR3 comprises 18 residues. The CDR3 protein is CASSLRTLILADYNEQFF. The CDR3 nucleotides read TGTGCCAGCAGCTTACGTACCCTCATCCTAGCGGACTACAATGAGCAGTTCTTC.

A remark on this clone: Different DNA sequences within this sample yield the same CDR3. J is TRBJ2-3 and V is TRBV9; 7 bases line up with TRBD2. The junction had 4 bases not matched to a gene; V was cut back by 3 bases and J by 0 bases. Germline loops: CDR1 SGDLS, CDR2 YYNGEE. The CDR3 has 15 amino acids. CDR3 in amino acids: CASSASGTSTDTQYF. The DNA of the CDR3 is TGTGCCAGCAGCGCTAGCGGTACTAGCACAGATACGCAGTATTTT. The full variable domain, its missing parts supplied by reference TRBV9 and TRBJ2-3, is DSGVTQTPKHLITATGQRVTLRCSPRSGDLSVYWYQQSLDQGLQFLIQYYNGEERAKGNILERFSAQQFPDLHSELNLSSLELGDSALYFCASSASGTSTDTQYFGPGTRLTVL.

The chain links TRBV9 to TRBJ2-2; D gene ambiguous. This CDR3 has 14 amino acids. CDR1 is SGDLS, CDR2 YYNGEE, per germline. The V and J ends lost 4 bases and 1 base respectively, with 8 bases between them. The CDR3 bases are TGTGCCAGCAGCTCCCACGAGAACACCGGGGAGCTGTTTTTT. It is translated as CASSSHENTGELFF.

V gene TRBV20-1 combines with J gene TRBJ1-2; no firm D call. The CDR3 is made up of 8 amino acids. The V end was cut by 8 bases, the J end by 8 bases, with 6 bases between. Germline V gives CDR1 DFQATT, CDR2 SNEGSKA (reference sequence). CDR3 region: CSPGGYTF. Written as DNA, the CDR3 is TGCAGTCCTGGGGGCTACACCTTC.

The V and J genes are TRBV15 and TRBJ2-4; D not resolved. This CDR3 has 17 amino acids. Between the trimmed V and J ends, which lost 0 bases and 0 bases, there was a span of 12 bases. Germline V gene sequence: CDR1 LNHNV, CDR2 YYDKDF (reference sequence). The CDR3: CATSRDRPLIAKNIQYF. The CDR3 DNA is TGTGCCACCAGCAGAGATAGGCCCCTTATAGCCAAAAACATTCAGTACTTC.

V and J are TRBV15 and TRBJ1-2; possibly TRBD1 for D (6 bases). This CDR3 is 16 amino acids long. V lost 4 bases to trimming and J lost 4 bases, with 19 bases between them. Germline V gene lookup returns CDR1 LNHNV and CDR2 YYDKDF (reference sequence). The CDR3 is CATSIPQEGDSYGYTF. The CDR3 region has the DNA TGTGCCACCAGCATCCCTCAGGAGGGGGATTCCTATGGCTACACCTTC.

CDR3 residues: CASKRTGPSGNTIYF. The CDR3 region has the DNA TGTGCCAGCAAACGGACAGGACCTTCTGGAAACACCATATATTTT. The V and J genes are TRBV6-1 and TRBJ1-3, with 7 bases that match TRBD1. CDR3 size: 15 residues. Germline assignment: CDR1 MNHNS and CDR2 SASEGT. The V gene end was trimmed by 7 bases and the J gene end by 1 base; junction bases not matched to a gene: 7.

The CDR3 spells CSVEGTTYNEQFF. The CDR3 DNA reads TGCAGCGTTGAGGGGACCACGTACAATGAGCAGTTCTTC. The chain uses TRBV29-1 and TRBJ2-1; D may be TRBD1 or TRBD2 (5 bases each). Trimming shortened V by 3 bases and J by 4 bases, and 10 bases separated the two germline ends. Per the germline V gene, CDR1 is SQVTM and CDR2 is ANQGSEA. The CDR3 length is 13 residues.

The chain links TRBV13 to TRBJ2-3; tentatively, D is TRBD1 (6 bases). With 4 bases removed from V and 0 bases from J, the gap between germline ends came to 14 bases. Per germline, CDR1 PRHDT and CDR2 FYEKMQ (reference sequence). The CDR3 covers 16 residues. As DNA, the CDR3 is TGTGCCAGCAGCTCGCCCGGGACACTGAGCACAGATACGCAGTATTTT. The encoded protein is CASSSPGTLSTDTQYF.

This rearrangement joins TRBV6-5 to TRBJ1-1; TRBD1 is a possible D gene (6 bases). The length of the CDR3 is 15 residues. Germline CDR1 and CDR2: MNHEY and SVGAGI. V was trimmed by 6 bases and J by 9 bases, leaving 23 bases between them. CDR3 DNA sequence: TGTGCCAGCAGCCCATGGCCGGGGACATATACAAAAGCTTTCTTT. This gives the protein CASSPWPGTYTKAFF.

V is TRBV19 and J is TRBJ2-1; 14 bases match TRBD2. The CDR3 contains 18 residues. V trimming: 4 bases; J trimming: 7 bases; junction bases outside the gene matches: 12. CDR1 and CDR2 (germline): LNHDA, SQIVND (reference sequence). The CDR3 DNA is TGTGCCAGTAGTACCACAGGGGGACTAGCGGGGGTTTGGAATGAGCAGTTCTTC. Amino acids: CASSTTGGLAGVWNEQFF. Filled out from reference TRBV19 and TRBJ2-1, the complete variable domain reads DGGITQSPKYLFRKEGQNVTLSCEQNLNHDAMYWYRQDPGQGLRLIYYSQIVNDFQKGDIAEGYSVSREKKESFPLTVTSAQKNPTAFYLCASSTTGGLAGVWNEQFFGPGTRLTVL.

The rearrangement uses TRBV15 and TRBJ2-4, with 7 bases identical to TRBD1. Losses at the gene ends were 0 bases for V and 9 bases for J; bases not matched to a gene: 11. Germline values: CDR1 LNHNV, CDR2 YYDKDF (reference sequence). This CDR3 has 16 amino acids. CDR3 region: CATSRDRRLAGGIQYF. In DNA, the CDR3 is TGTGCCACCAGCAGAGATCGGCGGTTAGCAGGGGGCATTCAGTACTTC.

The chain carries TRBV27 and TRBJ1-1, with a weak D call TRBD1 (5 bases). V shed 7 bases and J shed 6 bases, with 15 bases lying between them. The CDR3 is 13 amino acids. From germline, CDR1 is MNHEY and CDR2 SMNVEV (reference sequence). CDR3 amino acids: CASTPGGGAEAFF. CDR3 sequence (DNA): TGTGCCAGCACCCCGGGGGGGGGAGCTGAAGCTTTCTTT.

The V gene is TRBV28, the J gene TRBJ2-7; the match to TRBD1 covers 8 bases. The ends lost 7 bases at V and 1 base at J; junction bases unmatched: 15. From germline, CDR1 is MDHEN and CDR2 SYDVKM. The CDR3 extends over 17 amino acids. CDR3 region: CASIQDGQGERSYEQYF. Written as DNA, the CDR3 is TGTGCCAGCATACAAGACGGACAGGGCGAAAGGTCCTACGAGCAGTACTTC.